Below, 27 T cell receptor beta chains from the same sample are listed, as sequenced in a study of T-cell memory formation after mild COVID-19. Each CDR3 protein is one row after TCRdb ran MiXCR on the 5' RACE reads. The sample has 280,000 or so distinct CDR3 sequences, 8% to 10% seen once. Input material: PBMCs or a T cell subset sorted from them (not recorded which). The origin of the receptors is a man younger than 30 who had mild COVID-19 (a few samples of this study predate the infection). Cell type and time point are not known.

The chain couples TRBV5-1 to TRBJ2-1, with D possibly TRBD1 on 5 matching bases. V was trimmed by 4 bases and J by 10 bases, leaving 15 bases between them. The CDR3 is made up of 13 amino acids. Germline lookup yields CDR1 SGHRS and CDR2 YFSETQ. The CDR3 DNA sequence: TGCGCCAGCAGCCCGGACCCGAGACAGGAGCAGTTCTTC. Its translation: CASSPDPRQEQFF.

The chain carries TRBV24-1 and TRBJ2-2; the D gene is possibly TRBD2 (6 bases). Deletions cut 4 bases from V and 3 bases from J, with 17 bases between. This CDR3 spans 17 amino acids. The germline CDR1 and CDR2 sequences are KGHDR and SFDVKD. This chain's CDR3 is CATSESGVRTDTGELFF. The DNA of the CDR3 is TGTGCCACCAGTGAATCGGGGGTAAGGACGGACACCGGGGAGCTGTTTTTT.

V usage is TRBV4-3 and J usage is TRBJ1-5; unclear D gene. In germline, CDR1 is LGHNA, CDR2 YSLEER. Trimming took off 0 bases at V and 7 bases at J, with 13 bases between the two ends. The CDR3 covers 15 residues. The CDR3 region has the DNA TGCGCCAGCAGCCAAGACGCCGGGCGCCGGCAGCCCCAGCATTTT. The encoded protein is CASSQDAGRRQPQHF.

The chain links TRBV7-2 to TRBJ1-6; D gene uncertain. CDR1 is SGHTA and CDR2 is FQGNSA in the germline V gene. The CDR3 covers 12 residues. Deletions cut 1 base from V and 11 bases from J, with 6 bases between. The CDR3 reads CASSLEAPPLHF. The CDR3 bases are TGTGCCAGCAGCTTAGAAGCCCCACCCCTCCACTTT. The whole variable domain, filled in from reference TRBV7-2 and TRBJ1-6, reads GAGVSQSPSNKVTEKGKDVELRCDPISGHTALYWYRQSLGQGLEFLIYFQGNSAPDKSGLPSDRFSAERTGGSVSTLTIQRTQQEDSAVYLCASSLEAPPLHFGNGTRLTVT.

This clonotype has a count of ten or more. The gene calls are TRBV7-2 and TRBJ1-5; tentatively, D is TRBD1 (5 bases). Germline loops: CDR1 SGHTA, CDR2 FQGNSA. The CDR3 contains 15 residues. The ends were cut back, 5 bases at V and 6 bases at J, with 17 bases in the middle. The CDR3 DNA sequence: TGTGCCAGCAGCCCCGGAGCAGGGAGGGGTCAGCCCCAGCATTTT. It encodes CASSPGAGRGQPQHF.

This clonotype was seen a handful of times. The chain recombines TRBV2 with TRBJ2-5, with 8 bases lining up with TRBD1. Germline V CDR1 and CDR2: SNHLY, FYNNEI. The ends lost 7 bases at V and 5 bases at J; junction bases unmatched: 6. The CDR3 consists of 13 residues. The CDR3 DNA sequence: TGTGCCAGCATTACAGGGGGGAAGGAGACCCAGTACTTC. It yields the protein CASITGGKETQYF.

The chain recombines TRBV5-5 with TRBJ1-3; 9 nucleotides match TRBD1. This CDR3 spans 17 amino acids. After removal of 4 bases from V and 0 bases from J, the junction contained 8 bases not matched to a gene. The germline V gene encodes CDR1 SGHKS and CDR2 YYEKEE (reference sequence). CDR3 in amino acids: CASSVGQGSLSGNTIYF. The DNA for the CDR3 is TGTGCCAGCAGCGTTGGACAGGGGTCCCTCTCTGGAAACACCATATATTTT.

This clonotype has at least ten counts. The V gene is TRBV10-3, the J gene TRBJ2-3, with a weak D call TRBD1 (6 bases). The CDR3 covers 15 residues. The V end lost 2 bases, the J end lost 4 bases, and 13 bases lay between the germline ends. Germline V CDR1 and CDR2: ENHRY, SYGVKD. The CDR3 loop is CAISEPQQGADTQYF. CDR3 sequence (DNA): TGTGCCATCAGTGAGCCCCAACAGGGCGCAGATACGCAGTATTTT.

This clonotype turned up a few times. V usage is TRBV7-9 and J usage is TRBJ1-4, with D possibly TRBD1 on 5 matching bases. Per the germline V gene, CDR1 is SEHNR and CDR2 is FQNEAQ (reference sequence). CDR3 size: 14 residues. Trimming left V 3 bases short and J 3 bases short, with 8 bases between. As DNA, the CDR3 is TGTGCCAGCAGCTTCCAGGGTTCTAATGAAAAACTGTTTTTT. It encodes CASSFQGSNEKLFF.

The chain is built from TRBV29-1 and TRBJ1-1; 12 bases map to TRBD1. Trimming removed 6 bases from V and 5 bases from J; junction bases left unmatched: 16. The germline gives CDR1 SQVTM, CDR2 ANQGSEA. This CDR3 comprises 17 residues. In nucleotides, the CDR3 is TGCAGCGTCCGACCGGAGGGACAGGGGGCCAAAAGGACTGAAGCTTTCTTT. As protein: CSVRPEGQGAKRTEAFF.

The rearrangement joins TRBV4-2 to TRBJ2-3; 7 bases match TRBD2. The CDR3 covers 17 residues. CDR1 is LGHNA, CDR2 YNFKEQ, per germline. With V trimmed by 3 bases and J by 0 bases, 9 bases remained unmatched. As DNA, the CDR3 is TGTGCCAGCAGCCACACATCCAGAGCGGGGAGCACAGATACGCAGTATTTT. Translating gives CASSHTSRAGSTDTQYF.

The table lists this clonotype with many counts. The chain employs TRBV4-1 and TRBJ2-1, with 8 bases fitting TRBD2. The CDR3 spans 15 residues. J was trimmed by 5 bases and V by 4 bases; bases with no gene match: 7. CDR1 is MGHRA and CDR2 is YSYEKL in the germline V gene. CDR3 DNA sequence: TGCGCCAGCAGCCCATTCGGGGGGGCCGACAATGAGCAGTTCTTC. Translating gives CASSPFGGADNEQFF.

This clonotype was counted a few times. The V and J genes are TRBV7-9 and TRBJ1-4, with D possibly being TRBD1 (6 bases). The CDR3 runs to 13 residues. Germline values: CDR1 SEHNR, CDR2 FQNEAQ (reference sequence). V dropped 5 bases and J dropped 8 bases, with 12 bases sitting between them. CDR3 DNA sequence: TGTGCCAGCAGCCGAGGACAGACAGAAAAACTGTTTTTT. This gives the protein CASSRGQTEKLFF. Combining the CDR3 with reference TRBV7-9 and TRBJ1-4 gives the whole variable domain DTGVSQNPRHKITKRGQNVTFRCDPISEHNRLYWYRQTLGQGPEFLTYFQNEAQLEKSRLLSDRFSAERPKGSFSTLEIQRTEQGDSAMYLCASSRGQTEKLFFGSGTQLSVL.

This clonotype was found many times. The genes are TRBV7-9 and TRBJ2-5; D gene uncertain. The germline CDR1 and CDR2 sequences are SEHNR and FQNEAQ (reference sequence). The CDR3 extends over 11 amino acids. The V gene lost 3 bases and the J gene lost 5 bases, with 4 bases spanning the gap. CDR3 nucleotide sequence: TGTGCCAGCAGCTTTATGGAGACCCAGTACTTC. Amino acid sequence: CASSFMETQYF.

This clonotype showed up just a few times. The chain carries TRBV12-5 and TRBJ2-1, with 13 bases fitting TRBD2. CDR1 and CDR2 from the germline V gene are LGHNT and FRNRAP. CDR3 length equals 16 residues. V was clipped by 1 base and J by 4 bases; unmatched bases: 1. The CDR3 bases are TGTGCTAGTGGTTTGGGACTAGCGGGGGGATACAATGAGCAGTTCTTC. Translating it yields CASGLGLAGGYNEQFF.

This clonotype was counted at least ten times. This chain connects TRBV7-9 to TRBJ2-3; 8 bases map to TRBD1. CDR3 length: 15 amino acids. From germline, CDR1 is SEHNR and CDR2 FQNEAQ (reference sequence). Trimming removed 4 bases from V and 4 bases from J; junction bases left unmatched: 7. Here the CDR3 DNA reads TGTGCCAGCAGCTCGGACAGGGCGCGGCCAGATACGCAGTATTTT. It translates to CASSSDRARPDTQYF.

The J gene is TRBJ2-7, the V gene TRBV9; 9 bases fit TRBD2. V shed 1 base, J shed 3 bases, and the junction held 5 bases outside the gene matches. The CDR3 is 15 residues long. Germline assignment: CDR1 SGDLS and CDR2 YYNGEE. CDR3 sequence: CASSVSGGPNYEQYF. The DNA for the CDR3 is TGTGCCAGCAGCGTAAGCGGGGGGCCTAACTACGAGCAGTACTTC. The whole variable domain, filled in from reference TRBV9 and TRBJ2-7, reads DSGVTQTPKHLITATGQRVTLRCSPRSGDLSVYWYQQSLDQGLQFLIQYYNGEERAKGNILERFSAQQFPDLHSELNLSSLELGDSALYFCASSVSGGPNYEQYFGPGTRLTVT.

This rearrangement joins TRBV20-1 to TRBJ2-5; 8 nucleotides align to TRBD1. The CDR3 has 13 residues. J gave up 8 bases and V 1 base, and 6 bases lay outside the gene matches. Germline V gives CDR1 DFQATT, CDR2 SNEGSKA (reference sequence). CDR3: CSARGQGRRTQYF. CDR3 nucleotide sequence: TGCAGTGCTAGAGGACAGGGGAGGAGAACCCAGTACTTC.

This clonotype showed up just a few times. The gene calls are TRBV4-1 and TRBJ2-7; 13 positions agree with TRBD2. In germline, CDR1 is MGHRA, CDR2 YSYEKL. There are 17 residues in the CDR3. J gave up 7 bases and V 0 bases, and 9 bases lay outside the gene matches. Here the CDR3 reads CASSQEWGLAGSREQYV. For the CDR3, the DNA is TGCGCCAGCAGCCAAGAGTGGGGACTAGCGGGGTCAAGGGAGCAGTACGTC.

This clonotype was seen a few times. The chain is built from TRBV7-9 and TRBJ2-7; D unresolved. Germline V lookup: CDR1 SEHNR, CDR2 FQNEAQ (reference sequence). The germline V and J ends were trimmed by 2 bases and 1 base, with 15 bases remaining between them. The CDR3 extends over 16 amino acids. CDR3: CASSLISLGRSYEQYF. The CDR3 DNA reads as TGTGCCAGCAGCTTAATAAGCCTGGGCAGGTCCTACGAGCAGTACTTC.

The sample holds a few counts of this clonotype. The V gene is TRBV12-3 or TRBV12-4, the J gene TRBJ2-1; 15 bases are a match to TRBD2. The CDR3 runs 14 residues. With 8 bases clipped from V and 7 bases from J, the junction kept 3 bases outside the gene matches. This chain's CDR3 is CASGLAGGRNEQFF. CDR3 nucleotides: TGTGCCAGCGGACTAGCGGGGGGGAGAAATGAGCAGTTCTTC.

In its sample, this clonotype was seen a few times. The chain has TRBV12-3 or TRBV12-4 and TRBJ2-3; D possibly corresponds to TRBD1 (5 bases). V was shortened by 6 bases and J by 0 bases, with 13 bases between the two germline ends. CDR3 length equals 15 residues. The CDR3 DNA reads TGTGCCAGCAGGAGCGACAGACCTAGCACAGATACGCAGTATTTT. Its translation is CASRSDRPSTDTQYF.

The chain links TRBV20-1 to TRBJ1-5; no clear D gene. This CDR3 has 12 residues. Germline V CDR1 and CDR2: DFQATT, SNEGSKA (reference sequence). The V end lost 6 bases, the J end lost 5 bases, and 11 bases lay between the germline ends. The DNA for the CDR3 is TGCAGTGCCCGGGCGGGGTATCAGCCCCAGCATTTT. This encodes CSARAGYQPQHF.

This clonotype has a handful of counts. The junction shows a germline mismatch at one end, possibly a read error. The gene calls are TRBV7-2 and TRBJ2-7; D is unresolved. CDR3 length: 13 amino acids. Germline CDR1 is SGHTA and CDR2 is FQGNSA. The DNA of the CDR3 is TGTGCCAGCGGCTTAAGTGAGGCCTACGAGCAGTACTTC. It translates to CASGLSEAYEQYF.

This clonotype has more than one count but fewer than ten. The chain couples TRBV5-1 to TRBJ1-3; 7 nucleotides align to TRBD1. The CDR3 extends over 13 amino acids. The germline V gene has CDR1 SGHRS and CDR2 YFSETQ. Losses at the gene ends were 6 bases for V and 6 bases for J; bases not matched to a gene: 6. The CDR3 loop is CASTGGFENTIYF. CDR3 coding DNA: TGCGCCAGCACAGGGGGATTCGAAAACACCATATATTTT.

The chain uses TRBV7-2 and TRBJ2-2; TRBD2 is a possible D gene (5 bases). Deletions cut 6 bases from V and 7 bases from J, with 12 bases between. The germline gives CDR1 SGHTA, CDR2 FQGNSA. This CDR3 region has 13 residues. The CDR3 DNA reads TGTGCCAGCAGGCGGCCCGCGGGCGGGGAGCTGTTTTTT. It encodes CASRRPAGGELFF.

This clonotype was seen a handful of times. This chain uses TRBV20-1 with TRBJ2-3; 8 nucleotides match TRBD2. The CDR3 is made up of 15 amino acids. CDR1 is DFQATT and CDR2 is SNEGSKA in the germline V gene (reference sequence). With V trimmed by 6 bases and J by 1 base, 9 bases remained unmatched. CDR3 loop: CSALSGGSGTDTQYF. In nucleotides, the CDR3 is TGCAGTGCCCTATCGGGAGGGTCCGGCACAGATACGCAGTATTTT.